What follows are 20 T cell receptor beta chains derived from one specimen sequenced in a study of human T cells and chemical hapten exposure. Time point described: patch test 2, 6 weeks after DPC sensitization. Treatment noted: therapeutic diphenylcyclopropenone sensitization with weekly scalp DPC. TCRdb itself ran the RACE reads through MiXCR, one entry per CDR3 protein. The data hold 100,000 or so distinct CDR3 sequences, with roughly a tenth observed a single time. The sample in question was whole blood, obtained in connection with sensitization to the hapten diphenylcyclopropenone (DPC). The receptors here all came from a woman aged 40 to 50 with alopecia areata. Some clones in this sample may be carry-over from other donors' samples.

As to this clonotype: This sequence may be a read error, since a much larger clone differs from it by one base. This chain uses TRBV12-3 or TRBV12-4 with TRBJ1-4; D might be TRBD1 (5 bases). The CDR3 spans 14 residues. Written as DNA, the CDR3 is TGTGCCAGCAGTTGGGGGACTGGTGATGAAAAACTGCTTTTT. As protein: CASSWGTGDEKLLF.

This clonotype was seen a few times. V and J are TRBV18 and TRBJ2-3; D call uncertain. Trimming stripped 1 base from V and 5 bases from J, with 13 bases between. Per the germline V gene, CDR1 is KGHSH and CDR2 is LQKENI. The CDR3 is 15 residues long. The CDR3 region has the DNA TGTGCCAGCTCACCACGCTTAGCAGAAATAGATACGCAGTATTTT. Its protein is CASSPRLAEIDTQYF.

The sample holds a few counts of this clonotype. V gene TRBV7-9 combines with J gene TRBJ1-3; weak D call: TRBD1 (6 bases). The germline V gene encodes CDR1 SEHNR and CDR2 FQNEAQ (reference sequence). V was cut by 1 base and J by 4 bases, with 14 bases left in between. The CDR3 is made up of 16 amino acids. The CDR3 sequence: CASSLGAAGAGNTIYF. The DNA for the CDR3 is TGTGCCAGCAGCTTAGGAGCCGCAGGGGCAGGAAACACCATATATTTT.

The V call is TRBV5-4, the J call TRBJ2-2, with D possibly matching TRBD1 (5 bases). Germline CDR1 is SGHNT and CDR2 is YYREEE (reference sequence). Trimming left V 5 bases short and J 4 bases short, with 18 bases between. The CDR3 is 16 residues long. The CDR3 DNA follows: TGTGCCAGCAGTCCCGACAGACCCGTAACCACCGGGGAGCTGTTTTTT. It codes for CASSPDRPVTTGELFF.

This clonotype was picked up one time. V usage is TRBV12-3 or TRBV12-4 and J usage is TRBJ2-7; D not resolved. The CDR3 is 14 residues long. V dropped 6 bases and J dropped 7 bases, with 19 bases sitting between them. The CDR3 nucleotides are TGTGCCAGCAGCCTCTCTGCTGGCCTAGGGGAGCAGTACTTC. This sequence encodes CASSLSAGLGEQYF.

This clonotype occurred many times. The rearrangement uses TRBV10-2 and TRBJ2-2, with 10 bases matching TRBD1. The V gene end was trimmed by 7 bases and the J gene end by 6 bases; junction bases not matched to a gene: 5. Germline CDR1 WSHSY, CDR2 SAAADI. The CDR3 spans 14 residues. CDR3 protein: CASNKGQGSGELFF. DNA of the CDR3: TGCGCCAGCAATAAGGGACAGGGGTCCGGGGAGCTGTTTTTT.

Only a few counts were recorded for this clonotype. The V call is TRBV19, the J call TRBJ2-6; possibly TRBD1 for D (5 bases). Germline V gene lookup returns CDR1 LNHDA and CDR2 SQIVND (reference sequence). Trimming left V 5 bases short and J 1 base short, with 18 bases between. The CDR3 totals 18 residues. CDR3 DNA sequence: TGTGCCAGTAGTGCTCGGACATCGCAAGGGTCTGGGGCCAACGTCCTGACTTTC. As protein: CASSARTSQGSGANVLTF.

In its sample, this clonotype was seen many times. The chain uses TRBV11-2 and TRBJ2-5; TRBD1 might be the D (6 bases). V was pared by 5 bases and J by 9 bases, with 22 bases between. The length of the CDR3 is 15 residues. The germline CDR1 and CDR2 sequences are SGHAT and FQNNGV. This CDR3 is CASSKGSGGALAQYF. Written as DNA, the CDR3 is TGTGCCAGCAGCAAGGGGTCTGGGGGCGCCTTGGCCCAGTACTTC.

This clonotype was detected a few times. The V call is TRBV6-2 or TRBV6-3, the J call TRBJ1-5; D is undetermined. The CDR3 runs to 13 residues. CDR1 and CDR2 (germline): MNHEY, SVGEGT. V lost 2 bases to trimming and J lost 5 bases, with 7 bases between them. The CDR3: CASSYRADQPQHF. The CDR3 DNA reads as TGTGCCAGCAGTTACAGGGCGGATCAGCCCCAGCATTTT.

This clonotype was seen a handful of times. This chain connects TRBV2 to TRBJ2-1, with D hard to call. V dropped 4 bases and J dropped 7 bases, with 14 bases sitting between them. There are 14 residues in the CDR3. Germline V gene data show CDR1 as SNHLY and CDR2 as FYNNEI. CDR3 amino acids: CASSGVGFRNEQFF. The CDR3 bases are TGTGCCAGCAGTGGTGTAGGATTCAGGAATGAGCAGTTCTTC.

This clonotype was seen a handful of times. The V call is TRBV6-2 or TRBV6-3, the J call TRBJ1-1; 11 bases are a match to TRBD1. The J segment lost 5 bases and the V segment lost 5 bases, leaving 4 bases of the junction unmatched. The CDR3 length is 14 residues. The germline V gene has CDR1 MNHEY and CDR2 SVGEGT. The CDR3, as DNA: TGTGCCAGCAGTGGACAGGGGGCATGGACTGAAGCTTTCTTT. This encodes CASSGQGAWTEAFF.

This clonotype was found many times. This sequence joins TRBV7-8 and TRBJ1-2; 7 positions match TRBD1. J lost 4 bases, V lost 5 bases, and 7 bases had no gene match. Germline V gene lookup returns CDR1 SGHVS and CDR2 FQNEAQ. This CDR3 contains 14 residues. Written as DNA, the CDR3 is TGTGCCAGCAGCCCCTTGACAGGGTTCTATGGCTACACCTTC. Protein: CASSPLTGFYGYTF.

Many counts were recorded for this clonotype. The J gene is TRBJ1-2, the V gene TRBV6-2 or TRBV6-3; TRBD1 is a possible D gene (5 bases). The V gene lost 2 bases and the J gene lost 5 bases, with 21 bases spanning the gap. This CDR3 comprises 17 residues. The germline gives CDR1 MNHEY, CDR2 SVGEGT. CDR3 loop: CASSYGGASNWKYGYTF. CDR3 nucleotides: TGTGCCAGCAGTTACGGAGGGGCCTCTAACTGGAAGTATGGCTACACCTTC.

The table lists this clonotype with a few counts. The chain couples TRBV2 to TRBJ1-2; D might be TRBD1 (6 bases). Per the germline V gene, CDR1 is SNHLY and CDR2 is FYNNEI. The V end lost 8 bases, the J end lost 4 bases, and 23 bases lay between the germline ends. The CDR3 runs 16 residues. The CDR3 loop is CASGDGQTAPSYGYTF. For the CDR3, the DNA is TGTGCCAGCGGCGATGGACAGACTGCGCCCAGCTATGGCTACACCTTC.

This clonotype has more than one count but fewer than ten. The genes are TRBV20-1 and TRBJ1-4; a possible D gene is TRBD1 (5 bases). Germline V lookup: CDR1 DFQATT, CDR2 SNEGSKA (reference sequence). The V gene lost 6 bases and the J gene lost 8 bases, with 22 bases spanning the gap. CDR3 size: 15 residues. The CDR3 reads CSAYLPRQGREKLFF. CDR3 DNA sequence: TGCAGTGCGTACCTCCCCCGGCAGGGCCGGGAAAAACTGTTTTTT.

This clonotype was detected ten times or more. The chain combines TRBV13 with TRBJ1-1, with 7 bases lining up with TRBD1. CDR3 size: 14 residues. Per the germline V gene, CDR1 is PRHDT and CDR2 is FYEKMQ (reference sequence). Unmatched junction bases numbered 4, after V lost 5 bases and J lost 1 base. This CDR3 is CASSQGGANTEAFF. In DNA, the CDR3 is TGTGCCAGCAGCCAAGGGGGCGCGAACACTGAAGCTTTCTTT.

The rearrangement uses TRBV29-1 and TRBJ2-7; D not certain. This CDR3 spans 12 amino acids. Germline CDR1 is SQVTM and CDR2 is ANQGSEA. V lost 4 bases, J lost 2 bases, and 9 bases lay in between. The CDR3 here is CSVAGPPYEQYF. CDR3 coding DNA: TGCAGCGTTGCGGGTCCCCCCTACGAGCAGTACTTC.

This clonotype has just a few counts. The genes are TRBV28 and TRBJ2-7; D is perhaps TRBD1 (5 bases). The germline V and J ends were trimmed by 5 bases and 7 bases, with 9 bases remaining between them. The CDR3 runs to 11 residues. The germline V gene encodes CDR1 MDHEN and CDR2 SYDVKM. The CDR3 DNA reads TGTGCCAGCAGTCAAAGGGGAGAGCAGTACTTC. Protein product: CASSQRGEQYF.

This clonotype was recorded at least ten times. CDR3 in amino acids: CASTDRTTEAFF. The CDR3 region has the DNA TGTGCCAGCACCGACAGGACAACTGAAGCTTTCTTT. The chain uses TRBV12-3 or TRBV12-4 and TRBJ1-1, with D possibly matching TRBD1 (6 bases). Trimming stripped 7 bases from V and 5 bases from J, with 11 bases between. The CDR3 is 12 amino acids.

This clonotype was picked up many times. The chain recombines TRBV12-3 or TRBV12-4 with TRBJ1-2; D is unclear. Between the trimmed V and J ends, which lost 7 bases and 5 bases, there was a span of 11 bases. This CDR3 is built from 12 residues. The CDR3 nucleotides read TGTGCCAGCACGGCAGCGTTTTATGGCTACACCTTC. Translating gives CASTAAFYGYTF.